This TCR beta chain was identified during a study of Ad26.COV2.S vaccination and SARS-CoV-2 variants. Study information: COV1001, an Ad26.COV2.S trial, supplied this vaccine-arm donor. In the study, Ad26.COV2.S was injected intramuscularly once, or twice 56 days apart.

Treatment here: around 19 received Ad26.COV2.S at low or high dose, single or two shots; 5 received placebo; per-sample allocation not given. Following the first vaccine or placebo injection, samples were taken on day 63. Assay: immunoSEQ multiplex PCR; the TCRdb copy retains only in-frame clones and omits some. Of about 320,000 clones listed, under 90% were seen once; the top ten hold about 5.4%. The CDR3 has 14 amino acids. With 6 bases clipped from V and 5 bases from J, the junction kept 9 bases outside the gene matches. Germline-derived CDR1 and CDR2 are SEHNR and FQNEAQ (reference sequence). Notes on the study in general: Analyses that measured TCR breadth and depth may have underestimated total T cell responses.

A note on this clone: As yet, its antigen is unknown.

This chain uses TRBV7-9 with TRBJ1-2, with TRBD1 matching 7 bases. The TCR was taken from a person aged 18 to 65 who received the Ad26.COV2.S COVID-19 vaccine or a placebo. Sample: peripheral blood, taken in a trial of Ad26.COV2.S vaccine versus placebo. Here the CDR3 reads CASSSPGQTYGYTF. The CDR3 DNA reads as TGTGCCAGCAGTTCTCCGGGACAGACTTATGGCTACACCTTC.